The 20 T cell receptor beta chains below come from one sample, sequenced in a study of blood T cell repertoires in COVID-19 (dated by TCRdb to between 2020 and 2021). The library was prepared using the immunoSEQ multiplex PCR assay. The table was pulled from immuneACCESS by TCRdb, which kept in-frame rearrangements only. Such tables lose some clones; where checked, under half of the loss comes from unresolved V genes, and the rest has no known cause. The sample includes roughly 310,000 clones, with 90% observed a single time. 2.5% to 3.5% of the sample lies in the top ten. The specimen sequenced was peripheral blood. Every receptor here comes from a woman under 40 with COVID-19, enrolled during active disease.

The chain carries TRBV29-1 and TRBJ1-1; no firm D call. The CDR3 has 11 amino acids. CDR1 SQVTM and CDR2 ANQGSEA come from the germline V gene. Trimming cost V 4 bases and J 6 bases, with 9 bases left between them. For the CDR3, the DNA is TGCAGCGTTGTGCGGAGCGCTGAAGCTTTCTTT. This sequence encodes CSVVRSAEAFF. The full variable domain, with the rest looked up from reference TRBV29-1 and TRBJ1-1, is SAVISQKPSRDICQRGTSLTIQCQVDSQVTMMFWYRQQPGQSLTLIATANQGSEATYESGFVIDKFPISRPNLTFSTLTVSNMSPEDSSIYLCSVVRSAEAFFGQGTRLTVV.

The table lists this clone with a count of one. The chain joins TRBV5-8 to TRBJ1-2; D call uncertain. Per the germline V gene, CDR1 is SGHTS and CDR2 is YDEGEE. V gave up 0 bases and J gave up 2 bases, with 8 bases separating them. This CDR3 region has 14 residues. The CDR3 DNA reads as TGTGCCAGCAGCTTGGGGTTACAGAACTATGGCTACACCTTC. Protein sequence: CASSLGLQNYGYTF.

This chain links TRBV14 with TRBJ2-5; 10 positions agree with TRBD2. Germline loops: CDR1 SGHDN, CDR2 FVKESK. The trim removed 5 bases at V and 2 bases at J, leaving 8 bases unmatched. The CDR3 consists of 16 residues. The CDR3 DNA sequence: TGTGCCAGCAGCAGTCTAGCGGGAGCGGGGCAAGAGACCCAGTACTTC. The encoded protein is CASSSLAGAGQETQYF.

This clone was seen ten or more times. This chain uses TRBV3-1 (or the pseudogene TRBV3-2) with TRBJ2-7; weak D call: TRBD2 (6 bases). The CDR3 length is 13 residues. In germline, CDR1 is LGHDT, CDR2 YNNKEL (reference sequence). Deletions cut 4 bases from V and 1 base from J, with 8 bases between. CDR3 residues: CASSRGLSYEQYF. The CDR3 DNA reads TGTGCCAGCAGCCGGGGACTGTCCTACGAGCAGTACTTC.

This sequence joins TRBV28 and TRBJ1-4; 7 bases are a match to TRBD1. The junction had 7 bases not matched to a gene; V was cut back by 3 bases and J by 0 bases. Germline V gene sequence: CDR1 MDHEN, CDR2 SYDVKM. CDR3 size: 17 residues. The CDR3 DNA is TGTGCCAGCAGTTTTCAGGGGGGAAGCGCAACTAATGAAAAACTGTTTTTT. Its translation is CASSFQGGSATNEKLFF.

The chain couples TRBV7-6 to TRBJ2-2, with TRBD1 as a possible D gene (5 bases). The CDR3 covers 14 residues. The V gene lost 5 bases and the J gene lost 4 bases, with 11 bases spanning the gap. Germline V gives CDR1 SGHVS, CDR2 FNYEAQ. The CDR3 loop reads CASSNSGSTGELFF. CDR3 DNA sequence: TGTGCCAGCAGCAACTCAGGGTCCACCGGGGAGCTGTTTTTT.

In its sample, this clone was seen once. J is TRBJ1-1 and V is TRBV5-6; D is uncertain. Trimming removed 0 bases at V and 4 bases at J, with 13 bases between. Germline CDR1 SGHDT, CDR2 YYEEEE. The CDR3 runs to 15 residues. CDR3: CASSLDTGRGTEAFF. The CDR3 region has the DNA TGTGCCAGCAGCTTGGATACGGGCCGGGGCACTGAAGCTTTCTTT.

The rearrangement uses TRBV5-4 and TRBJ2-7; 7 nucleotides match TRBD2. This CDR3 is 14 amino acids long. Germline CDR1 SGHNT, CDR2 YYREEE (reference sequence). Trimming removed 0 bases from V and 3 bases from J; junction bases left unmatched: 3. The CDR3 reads CASSLEGTNYEQYF. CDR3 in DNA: TGTGCCAGCAGCTTGGAAGGGACTAACTACGAGCAGTACTTC.

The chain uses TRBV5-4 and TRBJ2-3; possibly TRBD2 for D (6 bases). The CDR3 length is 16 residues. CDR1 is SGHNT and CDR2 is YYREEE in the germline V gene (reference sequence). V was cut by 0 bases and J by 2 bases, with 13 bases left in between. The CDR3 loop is CASSLGVAVDTDTQYF. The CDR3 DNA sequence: TGTGCCAGCAGCTTGGGGGTAGCGGTTGACACAGATACGCAGTATTTT. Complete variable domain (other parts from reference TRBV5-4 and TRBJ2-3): ETGVTQSPTHLIKTRGQQVTLRCSSQSGHNTVSWYQQALGQGPQFIFQYYREEENGRGNFPPRFSGLQFPNYSSELNVNALELDDSALYLCASSLGVAVDTDTQYFGPGTRLTVL.

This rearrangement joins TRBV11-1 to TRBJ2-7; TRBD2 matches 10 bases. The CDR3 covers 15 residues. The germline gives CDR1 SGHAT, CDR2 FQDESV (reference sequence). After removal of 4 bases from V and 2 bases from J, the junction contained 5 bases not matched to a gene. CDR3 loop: CASSYGTSVTYEQYF. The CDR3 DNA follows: TGTGCCAGCAGCTACGGGACTAGCGTCACCTACGAGCAGTACTTC.

DNA of the CDR3: TGTGCCAGCAGCCCACCCACAGGCCCCTCTGGGGCCAACGTCCTGACTTTC. Protein product: CASSPPTGPSGANVLTF. The chain joins TRBV7-9 to TRBJ2-6; TRBD1 might be the D (5 bases). Trimming removed 5 bases at V and 0 bases at J, with 14 bases between. This CDR3 has 17 residues. Germline V CDR1 and CDR2: SEHNR, FQNEAQ (reference sequence).

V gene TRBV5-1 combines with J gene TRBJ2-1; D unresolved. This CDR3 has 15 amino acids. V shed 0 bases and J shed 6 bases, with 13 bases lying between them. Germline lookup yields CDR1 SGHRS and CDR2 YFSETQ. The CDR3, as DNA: TGCGCCAGCAGCTTGGCCAGTGTATTGGCCAATGAGCAGTTCTTC. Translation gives CASSLASVLANEQFF.

The CDR3 reads CASSQETSAHSYNEQFF. In nucleotides, the CDR3 is TGTGCCAGCAGCCAAGAGACTAGCGCGCACTCCTACAATGAGCAGTTCTTC. The chain couples TRBV4-2 to TRBJ2-1, with TRBD2 matching over 8 bases. With V trimmed by 0 bases and J by 0 bases, 4 bases remained unmatched. Germline CDR1 is LGHNA and CDR2 is YNFKEQ. This CDR3 comprises 17 residues.

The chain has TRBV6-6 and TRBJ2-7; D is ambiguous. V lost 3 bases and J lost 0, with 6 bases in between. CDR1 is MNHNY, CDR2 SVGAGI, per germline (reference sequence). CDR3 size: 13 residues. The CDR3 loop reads CASSYYGSYEQYF. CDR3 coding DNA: TGTGCCAGCAGTTATTACGGCTCCTACGAGCAGTACTTC.

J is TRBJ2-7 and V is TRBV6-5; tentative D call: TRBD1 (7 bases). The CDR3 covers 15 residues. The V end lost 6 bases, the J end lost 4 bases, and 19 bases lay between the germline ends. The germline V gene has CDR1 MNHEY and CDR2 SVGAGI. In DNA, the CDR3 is TGTGCCAGCAGAGGAGGGAGACAGGGCGCGTACGAGCAGTACTTC. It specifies CASRGGRQGAYEQYF.

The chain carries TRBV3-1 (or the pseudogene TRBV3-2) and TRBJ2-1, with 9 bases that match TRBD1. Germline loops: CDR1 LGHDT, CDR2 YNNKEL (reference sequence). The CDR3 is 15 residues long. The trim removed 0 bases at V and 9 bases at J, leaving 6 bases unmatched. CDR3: CASSQDWTGDVEQFF. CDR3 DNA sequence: TGTGCCAGCAGCCAAGATTGGACAGGGGACGTTGAGCAGTTCTTC.

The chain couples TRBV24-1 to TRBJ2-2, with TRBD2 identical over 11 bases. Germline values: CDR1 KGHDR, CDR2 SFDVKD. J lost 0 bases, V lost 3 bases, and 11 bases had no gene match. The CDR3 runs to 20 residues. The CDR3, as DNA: TGTGCCACCAGTGATCCTATACTAGCGGGAGATCTAGCGAACACCGGGGAGCTGTTTTTT. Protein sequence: CATSDPILAGDLANTGELFF.

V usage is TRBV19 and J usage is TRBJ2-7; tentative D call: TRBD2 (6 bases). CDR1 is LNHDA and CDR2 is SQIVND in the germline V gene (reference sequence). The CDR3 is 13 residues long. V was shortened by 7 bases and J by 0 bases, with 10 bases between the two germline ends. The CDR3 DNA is TGTGCCAGTAATCCCGGGGGCTCCTACGAGCAGTACTTC. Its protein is CASNPGGSYEQYF.

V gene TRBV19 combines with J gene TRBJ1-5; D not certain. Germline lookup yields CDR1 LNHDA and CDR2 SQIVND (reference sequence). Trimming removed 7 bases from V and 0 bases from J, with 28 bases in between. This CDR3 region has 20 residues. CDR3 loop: CASTGRLAVSALYSNQPQHF. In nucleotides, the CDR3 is TGTGCCAGTACCGGCAGACTGGCCGTATCTGCCTTGTATAGCAATCAGCCCCAGCATTTT.

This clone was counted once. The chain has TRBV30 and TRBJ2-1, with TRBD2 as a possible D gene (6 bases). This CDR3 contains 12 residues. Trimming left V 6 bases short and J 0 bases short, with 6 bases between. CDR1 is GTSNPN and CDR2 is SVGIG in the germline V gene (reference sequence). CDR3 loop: CACGGSYNEQFF. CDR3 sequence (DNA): TGTGCCTGCGGGGGCTCCTACAATGAGCAGTTCTTC.